The clone carrying this T cell receptor (beta chain) was detected many times. The antigen is undetermined. CDR1 is SGHTA and CDR2 is FQGNSA in the germline V gene. J gave up 4 bases and V 3 bases, and 7 bases lay outside the gene matches. CDR3 length: 15 residues. The data originate from a study of T cell repertoires in cytomegalovirus infection. Study as a whole: From public TCR beta signatures came an indication of both CMV infection and matching HLA type.

TCRdb reprocessed the reads with MiXCR, giving one entry per CDR3 protein. The sample includes fewer than 350,000 distinct CDR3 sequences, roughly 15% of them seen just once. Study findings and constraints: Summed public TCR beta family frequency identified CMV carriers bearing the relevant HLA. HLA-C-restricted CMV clonotypes gave the most frequent clonotype in two of eight donors.

The source material was PBMCs. The clonotype comes from a human donor in good health (CMV status not recorded). Some clones in this sample may be carry-over from other donors' samples. The rearrangement uses TRBV7-2 and TRBJ2-5; TRBD1 matches 8 bases. As DNA, the CDR3 is TGTGCCAGCAGCTTTAGCGGACAGGGCGGAGAGACCCAGTACTTC. It codes for CASSFSGQGGETQYF.